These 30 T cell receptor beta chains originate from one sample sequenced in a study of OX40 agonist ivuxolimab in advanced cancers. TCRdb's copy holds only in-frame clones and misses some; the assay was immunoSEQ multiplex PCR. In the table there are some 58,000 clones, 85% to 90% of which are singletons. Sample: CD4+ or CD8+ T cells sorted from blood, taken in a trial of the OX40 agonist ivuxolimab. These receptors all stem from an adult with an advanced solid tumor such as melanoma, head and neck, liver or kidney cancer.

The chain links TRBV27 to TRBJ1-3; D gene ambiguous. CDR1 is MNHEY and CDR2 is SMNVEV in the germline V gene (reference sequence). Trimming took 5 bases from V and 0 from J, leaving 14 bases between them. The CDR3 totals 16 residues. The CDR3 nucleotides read TGTGCCAGCAGTCGTACGGGGATGTTCTCTGGAAACACCATATATTTT. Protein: CASSRTGMFSGNTIYF.

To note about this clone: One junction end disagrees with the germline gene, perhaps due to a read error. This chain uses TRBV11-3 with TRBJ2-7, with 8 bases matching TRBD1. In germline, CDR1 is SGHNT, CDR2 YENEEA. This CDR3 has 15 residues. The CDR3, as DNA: TGTGCCAGCAGTCCTACAGGGGGAGTCTCCTTCGAGCAGTACTTC. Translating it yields CASSPTGGVSFEQYF.

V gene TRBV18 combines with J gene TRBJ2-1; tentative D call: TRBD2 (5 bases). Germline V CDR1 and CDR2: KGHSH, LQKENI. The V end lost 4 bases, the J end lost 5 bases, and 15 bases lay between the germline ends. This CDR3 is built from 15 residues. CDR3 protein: CASSRPTRVDNEQFF. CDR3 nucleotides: TGTGCCAGCTCACGTCCGACGAGGGTAGACAATGAGCAGTTCTTC.

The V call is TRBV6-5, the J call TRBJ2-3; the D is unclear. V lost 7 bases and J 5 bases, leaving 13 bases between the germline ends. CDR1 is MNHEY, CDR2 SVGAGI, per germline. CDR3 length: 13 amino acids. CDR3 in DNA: TGTGCCAGCACCCGGAGATGGGTAGATACGCAGTATTTT. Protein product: CASTRRWVDTQYF.

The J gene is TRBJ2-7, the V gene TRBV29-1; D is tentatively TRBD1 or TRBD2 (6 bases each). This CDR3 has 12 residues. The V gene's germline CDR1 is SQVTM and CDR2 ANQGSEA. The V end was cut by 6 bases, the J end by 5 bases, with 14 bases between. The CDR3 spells CSVSGGWNEQYF. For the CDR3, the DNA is TGCAGCGTCTCCGGGGGCTGGAACGAGCAGTACTTC.

CDR3 protein: CACAGGLTDTQYF. In DNA, the CDR3 is TGTGCCTGTGCAGGGGGCCTCACAGATACGCAGTATTTT. This sequence joins TRBV30 and TRBJ2-3; TRBD1 agrees at 8 bases. Germline CDR1 is GTSNPN and CDR2 is SVGIG (reference sequence). J lost 2 bases, V lost 6 bases, and 4 bases had no gene match. The length of the CDR3 is 13 residues.

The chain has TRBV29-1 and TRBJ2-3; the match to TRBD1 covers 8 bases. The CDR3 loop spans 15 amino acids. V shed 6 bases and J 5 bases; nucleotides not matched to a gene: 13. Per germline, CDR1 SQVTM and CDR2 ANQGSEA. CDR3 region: CSVRATGTGGDTQYF. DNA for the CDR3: TGCAGCGTCCGGGCGACCGGGACAGGTGGAGATACGCAGTATTTT.

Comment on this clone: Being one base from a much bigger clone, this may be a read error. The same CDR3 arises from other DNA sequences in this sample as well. The CDR3 sequence: CASSLQGDQPQHF. For the CDR3, the DNA is TGTGCCAGCAGCTTACAGGGGGACCAGCCCCAGCATTTT. The chain couples TRBV7-2 to TRBJ1-5; 7 nucleotides align to TRBD1. CDR1 is SGHTA and CDR2 is FQGNSA in the germline V gene. This CDR3 region has 13 residues. Trimming cost V 2 bases and J 7 bases; bases outside gene matches: 2.

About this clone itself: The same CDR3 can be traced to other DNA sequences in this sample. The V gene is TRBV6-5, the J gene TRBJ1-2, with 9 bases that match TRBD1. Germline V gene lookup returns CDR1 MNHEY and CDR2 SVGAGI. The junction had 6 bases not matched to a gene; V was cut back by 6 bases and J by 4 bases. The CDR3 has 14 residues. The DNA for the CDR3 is TGTGCCAGCAGCCGGACAGGGGTATCCTATGGCTACACCTTC. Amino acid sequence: CASSRTGVSYGYTF.

CDR3 residues: CASSGGAGDTGELFF. Written as DNA, the CDR3 is TGCGCCAGCTCCGGGGGAGCGGGAGACACCGGGGAGCTGTTTTTT. The chain uses TRBV5-1 and TRBJ2-2; TRBD2 matches at 8 bases. V lost 7 bases and J lost 3; bases outside the gene matches: 8. Germline V CDR1 and CDR2: SGHRS, YFSETQ. CDR3 length: 15 amino acids.

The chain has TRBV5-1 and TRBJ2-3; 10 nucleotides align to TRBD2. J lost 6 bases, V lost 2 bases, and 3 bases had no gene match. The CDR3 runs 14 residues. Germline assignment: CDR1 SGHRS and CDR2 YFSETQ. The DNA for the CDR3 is TGCGCCAGCAGCTTTAGCGGGGGGAGGGATACGCAGTATTTT. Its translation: CASSFSGGRDTQYF.

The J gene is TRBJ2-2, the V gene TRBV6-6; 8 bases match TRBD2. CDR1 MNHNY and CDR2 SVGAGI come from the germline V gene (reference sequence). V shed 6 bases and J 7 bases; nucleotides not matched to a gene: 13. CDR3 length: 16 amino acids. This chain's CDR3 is CASSLRSGRDGGELFF. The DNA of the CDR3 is TGTGCCAGCAGCCTCCGGAGCGGGAGAGACGGCGGGGAGCTGTTTTTT.

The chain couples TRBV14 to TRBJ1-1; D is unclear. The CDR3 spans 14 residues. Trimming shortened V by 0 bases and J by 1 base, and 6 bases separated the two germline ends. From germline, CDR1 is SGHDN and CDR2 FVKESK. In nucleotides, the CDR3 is TGTGCCAGCAGCCAAGATCGGGGGAACACTGAAGCTTTCTTT. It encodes CASSQDRGNTEAFF.

Written as DNA, the CDR3 is TGCGCCAGCAGCGCCGCAGGGGAAGAGACCCAGTACTTC. Protein product: CASSAAGEETQYF. The V and J genes are TRBV5-1 and TRBJ2-5, with a tentative D call TRBD1 (6 bases). Germline CDR1 reads SGHRS; CDR2 reads YFSETQ. The germline V and J ends were trimmed by 4 bases and 3 bases, with 10 bases remaining between them. CDR3 size: 13 residues. Full variable domain (missing parts from reference TRBV5-1 and TRBJ2-5): KAGVTQTPRYLIKTRGQQVTLSCSPISGHRSVSWYQQTPGQGLQFLFEYFSETQRNKGNFPGRFSGRQFSNSRSEMNVSTLELGDSALYLCASSAAGEETQYFGPGTRLLVL.

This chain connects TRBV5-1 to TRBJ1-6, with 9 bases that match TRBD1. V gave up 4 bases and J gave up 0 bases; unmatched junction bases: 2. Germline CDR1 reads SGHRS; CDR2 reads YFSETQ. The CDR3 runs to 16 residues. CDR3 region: CASSPGQGSYNSPLHF. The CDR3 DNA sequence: TGCGCCAGCAGCCCGGGACAGGGCTCCTATAATTCACCCCTCCACTTT.

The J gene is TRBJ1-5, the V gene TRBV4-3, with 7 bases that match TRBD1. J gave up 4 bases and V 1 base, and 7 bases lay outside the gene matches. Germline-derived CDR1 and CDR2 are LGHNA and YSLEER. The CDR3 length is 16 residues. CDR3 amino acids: CASSQVRTGDNQPQHF. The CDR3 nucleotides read TGCGCCAGCAGCCAAGTCAGGACAGGCGATAATCAGCCCCAGCATTTT.

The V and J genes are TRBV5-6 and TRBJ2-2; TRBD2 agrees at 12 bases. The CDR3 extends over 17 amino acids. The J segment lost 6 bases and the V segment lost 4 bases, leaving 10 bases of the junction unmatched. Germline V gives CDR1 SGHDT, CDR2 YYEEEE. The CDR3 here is CASSEKTSGSRAGELFF. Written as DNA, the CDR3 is TGTGCCAGCAGCGAAAAGACTAGCGGGAGTCGGGCCGGGGAGCTGTTTTTT.

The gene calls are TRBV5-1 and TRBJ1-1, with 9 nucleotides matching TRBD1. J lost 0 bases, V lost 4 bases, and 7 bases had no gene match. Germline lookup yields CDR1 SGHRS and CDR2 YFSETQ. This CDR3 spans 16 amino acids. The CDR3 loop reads CASSLWTGDMNTEAFF. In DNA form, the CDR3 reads TGCGCCAGCAGCCTCTGGACAGGGGACATGAACACTGAAGCTTTCTTT.

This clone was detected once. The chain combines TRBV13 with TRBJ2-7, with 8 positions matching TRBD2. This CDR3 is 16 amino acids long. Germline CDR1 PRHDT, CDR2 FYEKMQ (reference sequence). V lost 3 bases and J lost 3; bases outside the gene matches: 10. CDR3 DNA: TGTGCCAGCAGCTTTAAATACGGACTAGCAGACTACGAGCAGTACTTC. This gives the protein CASSFKYGLADYEQYF. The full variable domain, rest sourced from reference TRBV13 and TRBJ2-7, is AAGVIQSPRHLIKEKRETATLKCYPIPRHDTVYWYQQGPGQDPQFLISFYEKMQSDKGSIPDRFSAQQFSDYHSELNMSSLELGDSALYFCASSFKYGLADYEQYFGPGTRLTVT.

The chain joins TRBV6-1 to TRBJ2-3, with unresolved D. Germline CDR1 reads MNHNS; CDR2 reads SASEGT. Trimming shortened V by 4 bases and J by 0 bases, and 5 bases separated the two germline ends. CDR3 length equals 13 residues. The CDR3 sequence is CASSVASTDTQYF. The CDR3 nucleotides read TGTGCCAGCAGTGTGGCTAGCACAGATACGCAGTATTTT.

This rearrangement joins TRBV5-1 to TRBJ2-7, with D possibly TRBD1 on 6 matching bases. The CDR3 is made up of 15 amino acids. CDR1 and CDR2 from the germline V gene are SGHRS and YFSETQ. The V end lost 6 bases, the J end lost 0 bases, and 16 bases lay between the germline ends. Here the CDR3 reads CASTLTGTSSYEQYF. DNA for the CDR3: TGCGCCAGCACCTTAACCGGGACAAGCTCCTACGAGCAGTACTTC.

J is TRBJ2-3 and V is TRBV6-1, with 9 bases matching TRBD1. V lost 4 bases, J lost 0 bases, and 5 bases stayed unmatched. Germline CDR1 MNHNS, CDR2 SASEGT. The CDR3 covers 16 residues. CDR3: CASSGHRGLSTDTQYF. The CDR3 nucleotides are TGTGCCAGCAGTGGGCACAGGGGGCTGAGCACAGATACGCAGTATTTT.

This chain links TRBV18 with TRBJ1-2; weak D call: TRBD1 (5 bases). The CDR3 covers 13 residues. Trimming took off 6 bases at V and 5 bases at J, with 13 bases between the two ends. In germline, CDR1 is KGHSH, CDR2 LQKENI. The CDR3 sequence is CASSRDGVYGYTF. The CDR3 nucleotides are TGTGCCAGCTCGCGGGACGGGGTTTATGGCTACACCTTC.

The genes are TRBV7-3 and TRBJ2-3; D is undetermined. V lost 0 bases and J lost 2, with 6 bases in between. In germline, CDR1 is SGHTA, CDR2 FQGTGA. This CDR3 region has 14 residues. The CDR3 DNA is TGTGCCAGCAGCTTAACGGGAAACACAGATACGCAGTATTTT. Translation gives CASSLTGNTDTQYF.

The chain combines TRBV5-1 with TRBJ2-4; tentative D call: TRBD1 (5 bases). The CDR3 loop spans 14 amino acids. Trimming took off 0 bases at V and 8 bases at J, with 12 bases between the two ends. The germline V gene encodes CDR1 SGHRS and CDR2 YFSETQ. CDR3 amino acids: CASSLGQRQDIQYF. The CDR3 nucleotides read TGCGCCAGCAGCTTGGGACAGCGTCAGGACATTCAGTACTTC.

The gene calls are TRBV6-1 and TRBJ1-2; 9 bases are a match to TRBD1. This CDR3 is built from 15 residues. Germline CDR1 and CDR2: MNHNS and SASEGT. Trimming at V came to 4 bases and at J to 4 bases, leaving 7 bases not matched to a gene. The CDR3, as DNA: TGTGCCAGCAGTGGTGGGACAGGGCGTTTCTATGGCTACACCTTC. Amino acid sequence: CASSGGTGRFYGYTF.

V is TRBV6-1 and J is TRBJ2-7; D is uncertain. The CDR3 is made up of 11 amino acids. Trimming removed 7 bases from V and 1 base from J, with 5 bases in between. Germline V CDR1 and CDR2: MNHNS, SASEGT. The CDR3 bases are TGTGCCAGCACATCTTCCTACGAGCAGTACTTC. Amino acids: CASTSSYEQYF.

Written as DNA, the CDR3 is TGTGCCAGCAGCCGCGGGACATCGGAGACCCAGTACTTC. Translating it yields CASSRGTSETQYF. J is TRBJ2-5 and V is TRBV5-5; TRBD1 or TRBD2 may be the D gene (6 bases each). This CDR3 has 13 amino acids. V was clipped by 4 bases and J by 5 bases, with 12 bases between them. Germline loops: CDR1 SGHKS, CDR2 YYEKEE (reference sequence).

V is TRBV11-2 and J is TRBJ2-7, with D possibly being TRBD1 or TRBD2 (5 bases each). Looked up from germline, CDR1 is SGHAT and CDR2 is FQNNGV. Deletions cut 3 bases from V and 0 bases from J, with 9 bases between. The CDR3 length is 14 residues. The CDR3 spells CASSLSGSSYEQYF. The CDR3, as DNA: TGTGCCAGCAGCTTGTCAGGGAGCTCCTACGAGCAGTACTTC.

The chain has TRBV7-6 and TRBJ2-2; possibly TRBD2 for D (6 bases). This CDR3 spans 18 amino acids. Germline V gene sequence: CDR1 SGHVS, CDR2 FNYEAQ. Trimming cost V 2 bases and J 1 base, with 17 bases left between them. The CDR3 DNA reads TGTGCCAGCAGCTTATACTCAGTGGAGGGGTGGAACACCGGGGAGCTGTTTTTT. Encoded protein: CASSLYSVEGWNTGELFF.